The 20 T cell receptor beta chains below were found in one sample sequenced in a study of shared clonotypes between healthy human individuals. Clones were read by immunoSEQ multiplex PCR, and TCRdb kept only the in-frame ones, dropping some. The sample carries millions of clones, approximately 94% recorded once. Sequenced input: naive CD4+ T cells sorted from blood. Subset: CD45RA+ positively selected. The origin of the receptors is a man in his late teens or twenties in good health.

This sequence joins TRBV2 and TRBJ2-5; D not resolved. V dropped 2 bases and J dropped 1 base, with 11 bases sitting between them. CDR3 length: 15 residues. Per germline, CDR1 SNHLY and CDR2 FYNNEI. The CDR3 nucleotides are TGTGCCAGCAGTGAACGCATCGTACGCCAAGAGACCCAGTACTTC. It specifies CASSERIVRQETQYF.

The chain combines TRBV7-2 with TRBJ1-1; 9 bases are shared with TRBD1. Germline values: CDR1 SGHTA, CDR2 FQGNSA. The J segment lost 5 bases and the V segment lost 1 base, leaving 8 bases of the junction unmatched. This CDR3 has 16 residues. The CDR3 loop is CASSLDGQGRGTEAFF. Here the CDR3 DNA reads TGTGCCAGCAGCTTAGATGGACAGGGGCGAGGGACTGAAGCTTTCTTT.

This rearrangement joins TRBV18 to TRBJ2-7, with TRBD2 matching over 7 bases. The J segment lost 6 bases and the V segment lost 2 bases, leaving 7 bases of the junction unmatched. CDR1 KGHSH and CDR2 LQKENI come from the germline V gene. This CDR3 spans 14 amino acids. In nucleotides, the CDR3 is TGTGCCAGCTCACCAGGGAGGGAGGGAGGCGAGCAGTACTTC. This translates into CASSPGREGGEQYF.

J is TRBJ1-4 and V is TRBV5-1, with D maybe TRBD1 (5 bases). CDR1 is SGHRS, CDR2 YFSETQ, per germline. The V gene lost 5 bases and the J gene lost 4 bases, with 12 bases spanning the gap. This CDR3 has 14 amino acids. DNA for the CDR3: TGCGCCAGCAGGGGGCTTACCGGTAATGAAAAACTGTTTTTT. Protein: CASRGLTGNEKLFF.

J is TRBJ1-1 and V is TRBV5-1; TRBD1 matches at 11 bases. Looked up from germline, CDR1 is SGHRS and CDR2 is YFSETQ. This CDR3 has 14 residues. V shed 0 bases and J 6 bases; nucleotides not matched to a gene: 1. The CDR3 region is CASSLAGQGAEAFF. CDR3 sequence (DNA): TGCGCCAGCAGCTTGGCGGGACAGGGGGCTGAAGCTTTCTTT.

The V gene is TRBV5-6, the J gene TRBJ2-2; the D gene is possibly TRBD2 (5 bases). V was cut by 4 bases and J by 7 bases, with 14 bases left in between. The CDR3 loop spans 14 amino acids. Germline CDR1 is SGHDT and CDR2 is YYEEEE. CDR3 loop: CASSPDYSGGELFF. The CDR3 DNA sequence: TGTGCCAGCAGCCCCGACTACTCAGGCGGGGAGCTGTTTTTT. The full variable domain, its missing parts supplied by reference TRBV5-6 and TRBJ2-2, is DAGVTQSPTHLIKTRGQQVTLRCSPKSGHDTVSWYQQALGQGPQFIFQYYEEEERQRGNFPDRFSGHQFPNYSSELNVNALLLGDSALYLCASSPDYSGGELFFGEGSRLTVL.

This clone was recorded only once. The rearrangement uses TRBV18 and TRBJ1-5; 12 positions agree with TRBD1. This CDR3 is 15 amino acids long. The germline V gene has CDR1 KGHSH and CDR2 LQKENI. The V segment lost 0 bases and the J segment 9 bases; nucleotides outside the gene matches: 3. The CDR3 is CASSPPGTGGGPQHF. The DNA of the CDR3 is TGTGCCAGCTCACCACCGGGGACAGGGGGCGGGCCCCAGCATTTT. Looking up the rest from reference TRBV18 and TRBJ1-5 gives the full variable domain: NAGVMQNPRHLVRRRGQEARLRCSPMKGHSHVYWYRQLPEEGLKFMVYLQKENIIDESGMPKERFSAEFPKEGPSILRIQQVVRGDSAAYFCASSPPGTGGGPQHFGDGTRLSIL.

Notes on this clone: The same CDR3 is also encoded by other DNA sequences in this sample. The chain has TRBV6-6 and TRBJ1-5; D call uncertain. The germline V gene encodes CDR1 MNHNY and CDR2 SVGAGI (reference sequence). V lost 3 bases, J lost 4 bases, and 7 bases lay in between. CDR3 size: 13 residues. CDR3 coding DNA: TGTGCCAGCAGTTATTTAGGGAATCAGCCCCAGCATTTT. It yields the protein CASSYLGNQPQHF.

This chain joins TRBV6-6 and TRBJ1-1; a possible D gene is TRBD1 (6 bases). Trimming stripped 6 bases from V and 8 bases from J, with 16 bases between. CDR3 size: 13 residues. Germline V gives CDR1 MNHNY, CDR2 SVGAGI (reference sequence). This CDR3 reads CASRRDRQAEAFF. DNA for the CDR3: TGTGCCAGCAGGCGGGACCGACAGGCAGAAGCTTTCTTT.

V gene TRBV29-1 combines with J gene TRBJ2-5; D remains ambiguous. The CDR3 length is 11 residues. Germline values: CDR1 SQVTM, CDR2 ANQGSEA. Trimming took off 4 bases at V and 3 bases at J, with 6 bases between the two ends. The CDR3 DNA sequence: TGCAGCGTTGGATGGGAAGAGACCCAGTACTTC. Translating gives CSVGWEETQYF.

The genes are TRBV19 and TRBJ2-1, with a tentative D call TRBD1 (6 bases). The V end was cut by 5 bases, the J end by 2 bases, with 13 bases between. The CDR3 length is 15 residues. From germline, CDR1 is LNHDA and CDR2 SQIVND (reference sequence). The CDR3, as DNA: TGTGCCAGTAGTTTCAGGGGTGGGGCCTACAATGAGCAGTTCTTC. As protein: CASSFRGGAYNEQFF.

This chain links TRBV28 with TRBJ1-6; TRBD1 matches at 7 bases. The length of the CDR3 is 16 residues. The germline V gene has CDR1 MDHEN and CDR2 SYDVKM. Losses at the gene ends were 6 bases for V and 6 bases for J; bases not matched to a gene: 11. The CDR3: CASRPPGQRLNSPLHF. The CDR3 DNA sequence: TGTGCCAGCAGACCTCCGGGACAGAGGCTTAATTCACCCCTCCACTTT. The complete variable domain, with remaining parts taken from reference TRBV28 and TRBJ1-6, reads DVKVTQSSRYLVKRTGEKVFLECVQDMDHENMFWYRQDPGLGLRLIYFSYDVKMKEKGDIPEGYSVSREKKERFSLILESASTNQTSMYLCASRPPGQRLNSPLHFGNGTRLTVT.

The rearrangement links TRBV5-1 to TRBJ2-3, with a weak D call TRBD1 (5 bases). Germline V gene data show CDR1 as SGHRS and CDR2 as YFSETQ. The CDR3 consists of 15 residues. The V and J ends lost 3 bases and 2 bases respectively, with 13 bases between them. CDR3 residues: CASSWQGWDTDTQYF. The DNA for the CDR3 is TGCGCCAGCAGCTGGCAGGGTTGGGACACAGATACGCAGTATTTT.

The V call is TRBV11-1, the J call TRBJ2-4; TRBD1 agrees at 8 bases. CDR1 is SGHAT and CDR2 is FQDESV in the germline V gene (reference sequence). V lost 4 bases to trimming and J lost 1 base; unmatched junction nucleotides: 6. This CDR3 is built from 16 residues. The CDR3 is CASSSPDRVAKNIQYF. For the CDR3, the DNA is TGTGCCAGCAGCTCCCCGGACAGGGTGGCCAAAAACATTCAGTACTTC. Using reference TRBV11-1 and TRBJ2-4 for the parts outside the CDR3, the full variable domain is EAEVAQSPRYKITEKSQAVAFWCDPISGHATLYWYRQILGQGPELLVQFQDESVVDDSQLPKDRFSAERLKGVDSTLKIQPAELGDSAMYLCASSSPDRVAKNIQYFGAGTRLSVL.

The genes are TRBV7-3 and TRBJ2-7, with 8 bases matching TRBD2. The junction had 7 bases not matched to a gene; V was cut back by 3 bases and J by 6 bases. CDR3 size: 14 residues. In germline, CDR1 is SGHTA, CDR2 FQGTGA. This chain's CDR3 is CASSLGSGVGEQYF. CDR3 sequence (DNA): TGTGCCAGCAGCTTGGGTAGCGGGGTCGGCGAGCAGTACTTC.

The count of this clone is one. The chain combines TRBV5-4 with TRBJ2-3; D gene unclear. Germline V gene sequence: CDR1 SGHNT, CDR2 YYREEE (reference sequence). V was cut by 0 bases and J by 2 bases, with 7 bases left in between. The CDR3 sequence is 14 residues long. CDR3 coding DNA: TGTGCCAGCAGCTTGGCCAGAGTCACAGATACGCAGTATTTT. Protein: CASSLARVTDTQYF.

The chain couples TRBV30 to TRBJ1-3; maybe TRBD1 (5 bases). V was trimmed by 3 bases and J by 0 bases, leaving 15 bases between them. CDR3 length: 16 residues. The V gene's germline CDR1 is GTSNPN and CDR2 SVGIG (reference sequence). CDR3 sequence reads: CAWSTWDGSSGNTIYF. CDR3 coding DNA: TGTGCCTGGAGCACATGGGACGGGAGCTCTGGAAACACCATATATTTT.

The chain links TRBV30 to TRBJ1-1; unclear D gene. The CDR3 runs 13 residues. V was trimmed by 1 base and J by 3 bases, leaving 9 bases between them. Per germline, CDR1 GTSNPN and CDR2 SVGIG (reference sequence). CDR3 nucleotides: TGTGCCTGGAGTGGCCGGAGCGACACTGAAGCTTTCTTT. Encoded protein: CAWSGRSDTEAFF. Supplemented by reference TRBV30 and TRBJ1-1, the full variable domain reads SQTIHQWPATLVQPVGSPLSLECTVEGTSNPNLYWYRQAAGRGLQLLFYSVGIGQISSEVPQNLSASRPQDRQFILSSKKLLLSDSGFYLCAWSGRSDTEAFFGQGTRLTVV.

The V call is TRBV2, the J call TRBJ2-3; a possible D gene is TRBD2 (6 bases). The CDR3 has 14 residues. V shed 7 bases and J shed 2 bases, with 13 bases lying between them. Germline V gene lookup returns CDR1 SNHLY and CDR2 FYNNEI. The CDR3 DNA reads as TGTGCCAGCAATCGGGAGATCAACACAGATACGCAGTATTTT. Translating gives CASNREINTDTQYF.

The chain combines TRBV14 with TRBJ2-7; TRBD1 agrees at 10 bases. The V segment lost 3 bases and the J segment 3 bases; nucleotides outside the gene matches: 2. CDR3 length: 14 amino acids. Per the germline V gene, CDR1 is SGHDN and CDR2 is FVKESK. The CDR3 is CASSQGQGFYEQYF. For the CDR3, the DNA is TGTGCCAGCAGCCAGGGACAGGGGTTCTACGAGCAGTACTTC.